This T cell receptor beta chain was captured in a study of beta chain features in type 1 diabetes (dated by TCRdb to the late 2010s). As for the study more broadly: No differences in mean age, gender distribution, total cell number or subset yield were found between patients and healthy donors. A total of roughly 100 million sorted cells were examined across all samples, and a strong correlation was observed between cell number per subset and RNA yield. In the study, recently diagnosed type 1 diabetes patients and matched healthy donors were compared on the TCRB repertoires of their sorted circulating CD4+ T cell subsets. Naive and central memory subsets were obtained from all 30 or so donors, but regulatory and stem cell-like memory subsets were isolated from only 8 patients and about 8 healthy donors. Points the paper makes about the study in general: Naive, central memory and regulatory TCRB repertoires appeared to be more similar among patients than among healthy donors. PCR might favor shorter templates, but patient and control samples were amplified and corrected together, so any skew would affect both groups equally. In all four CD4+ subsets, TCRB CDR3 length was moderately but significantly shorter in type 1 diabetes patients. Patients with type 1 diabetes made fewer insertions and deleted more nucleotides at VDJ recombination sites, implying thymic rearrangement abnormalities. Because cDNA rather than genomic DNA was sequenced, highly expressing activated cells could have been over-represented, although no difference in activation and CD3 levels was found between groups. Only small numbers of individuals were included in the HLA sub-analyses, which left unresolved whether HLA type had any influence on TCRB rearrangement.

In the case of this clone: Its antigen remains undetermined. Base qualities were left out, and no much larger clone turns up one base away.

A single peripheral blood draw of around 120 mL on average was collected from each donor into heparinised tubes. A BD FACSAria II and a panel including CD45RO, CCR7, CD25, CD127, CD95 and CD27 were used to sort naive, central memory, regulatory and stem cell-like memory CD4+ T cells. Every sorted population had a purity above 95%. PBMCs were isolated immediately by Lymphoprep density gradient centrifugation and stained directly without culture. So that batch effects would be minimized, each experiment stained and sorted samples in pairs, pairing one healthy donor with one patient. The germline V gene yields ENHRY for CDR1 and SYGVKD for CDR2. A distance of 6 bases separates the germline ends of V and J, which lose 2 bases and 2 bases respectively. The CDR3, from cysteine to phenylalanine, totals 13 residues. This entry keeps only the CDR3 DNA: 39 bases, framed from base 1. The entire isolated RNA was reverse transcribed using the High Capacity cDNA Reverse Transcription Kit, and thus expressed TCRB transcripts were sequenced. Deep immunoSEQ sequencing was performed on naive, central memory and regulatory T cell samples, with an average of roughly 3.5 million total reads per sample. After sorted cells were lysed in RLT buffer, RNA was extracted with DNase-treated RNeasy Micro or Mini kits, with the choice depending on cell number. To prevent cross-contamination, each cell subset was processed individually, whereas patient and healthy donor samples were processed jointly. Using the immunoSEQ multiplex PCR, TCRB sequences were amplified from cDNA into 87-bp fragments spanning the CDR3 region. The amplicons were sequenced using the Illumina HiSeq platform. The study's processing was this. Synthetic template baselines were used to correct PCR bias computationally, reads within Hamming distance 2 were collapsed, and singletons that could not be merged were discarded. Reads were aligned against IMGT so that V, D and J genes, CDR3 length and insertions or deletions at six rearrangement sites could be assigned. Within each subset, clonotype counts were normalized to sorted cell number, after which true diversity and Gini coefficients were computed with the tcR R package. The overlap coefficient, calculated on TCRB nucleotide sequences, was used to quantify repertoire sharing. Out-of-frame TCRB sequences from naive cells were analyzed as a proxy for the pre-selection repertoire. The immuneACCESS repertoire file appears here via TCRdb, limited to in-frame rearrangements. These files lack a portion of the clones; in checked studies, under half of the deficit traces to unresolved V genes, and the cause of the others is not known. Clone size and the V and J calls come from that table; the DNA yielded D and trimming. This sample is represented by around 500,000 clones; around 10% of them were singletons. The ten largest clones represent 0.045% to 0.05% of the sample.

The sample was naive CD4+ T cells from blood. The cell subset or site label here, explained by the study, means: true naive CD4+ T cells. This receptor chain uses TRBV10-3 and TRBJ1-2; no confident D gene assignment can be made. This TCR derives from a woman aged 18-35 years in good health. Here the CDR3 is given as CAISEGGNYGYTF. The nucleotide sequence is TGTGCCATCAGTGAGGGAGGGAACTATGGCTACACCTTC.